These 26 T cell receptor beta chains were sequenced from one sample in a study of blood T cell repertoires in COVID-19. Sequenced by immunoSEQ multiplex PCR; TCRdb stores in-frame clones only, minus some. The sample has 250,000 or so clones, about 86% seen once; the top ten hold nearly 2%. Sequencing input: peripheral blood. These receptors all come from a man aged 25-45 years with active or convalescent COVID-19.

This sequence joins TRBV20-1 and TRBJ2-4, with a weak D call TRBD1 (6 bases). Trimming stripped 3 bases from V and 7 bases from J, with 16 bases between. There are 14 residues in the CDR3. CDR1 and CDR2 from the germline V gene are DFQATT and SNEGSKA (reference sequence). The CDR3 bases are TGCAGTGCTAGTGGGGGCCGAGGATTTAACATTCAGTACTTC. It specifies CSASGGRGFNIQYF.

V and J are TRBV7-2 and TRBJ2-3; D is unclear. This CDR3 has 13 residues. The V end was cut by 4 bases, the J end by 6 bases, with 11 bases between. The germline gives CDR1 SGHTA, CDR2 FQGNSA. In DNA form, the CDR3 reads TGTGCCAGCAGCTCCAGCCCCGGGGATACGCAGTATTTT. It translates to CASSSSPGDTQYF.

V usage is TRBV4-1 and J usage is TRBJ2-1; 7 nucleotides agree with TRBD1. CDR1 and CDR2 (germline): MGHRA, YSYEKL. Trimming removed 0 bases from V and 2 bases from J; junction bases left unmatched: 4. The CDR3 runs to 16 residues. The CDR3 here is CASSQESGQTYNEQFF. The CDR3 DNA reads TGCGCCAGCAGCCAAGAATCGGGACAGACCTACAATGAGCAGTTCTTC.

The rearrangement uses TRBV7-2 and TRBJ2-5; TRBD2 agrees at 8 bases. The CDR3 totals 16 residues. Trimming removed 0 bases from V and 4 bases from J; junction bases left unmatched: 7. Per the germline V gene, CDR1 is SGHTA and CDR2 is FQGNSA. The CDR3 sequence is CASSLAFTGGAETQYF. The DNA of the CDR3 is TGTGCCAGCAGCTTAGCCTTTACGGGAGGGGCAGAGACCCAGTACTTC.

The chain combines TRBV5-8 with TRBJ1-1; the match to TRBD1 covers 7 bases. The CDR3 covers 18 residues. Trimming cost V 0 bases and J 1 base; bases outside gene matches: 12. From germline, CDR1 is SGHTS and CDR2 YDEGEE. This CDR3 reads CASSLARDSRWKNTEAFF. The CDR3 DNA follows: TGTGCCAGCAGCTTGGCCAGGGACAGCCGTTGGAAGAACACTGAAGCTTTCTTT.

The chain couples TRBV9 to TRBJ2-1; maybe TRBD2 (6 bases). Germline CDR1 and CDR2: SGDLS and YYNGEE. The CDR3 is 16 residues long. V lost 3 bases, J lost 1 base, and 14 bases lay in between. CDR3 loop: CASSDSSAGSYNEQFF. DNA for the CDR3: TGTGCCAGCAGCGACTCTAGCGCCGGGTCCTACAATGAGCAGTTCTTC.

The V and J genes are TRBV15 and TRBJ1-5, with D hard to call. V shed 0 bases and J shed 2 bases, with 8 bases lying between them. This CDR3 spans 15 amino acids. CDR1 and CDR2 (germline): LNHNV, YYDKDF (reference sequence). The CDR3 protein is CATSRDYQGNQPQHF. The DNA of the CDR3 is TGTGCCACCAGCAGAGATTATCAGGGCAATCAGCCCCAGCATTTT.

CDR3 nucleotide sequence: TGTGCCAGCGGTAGGACAGGCAATTACAACTCTGGAAACACCATATATTTT. Amino acid sequence: CASGRTGNYNSGNTIYF. The rearrangement uses TRBV2 and TRBJ1-3, with 7 positions matching TRBD1. Germline trimming cut 8 bases from V and 0 bases from J; bases unmatched to any gene: 13. This CDR3 comprises 17 residues. CDR1 SNHLY and CDR2 FYNNEI come from the germline V gene. The variable domain in full, completed from reference TRBV2 and TRBJ1-3, reads EPEVTQTPSHQVTQMGQEVILRCVPISNHLYFYWYRQILGQKVEFLVSFYNNEISEKSEIFDDQFSVERPDGSNFTLKIRSTKLEDSAMYFCASGRTGNYNSGNTIYFGEGSWLTVV.

The chain combines TRBV9 with TRBJ1-4; D is uncertain. There are 15 residues in the CDR3. V was shortened by 6 bases and J by 0 bases, with 12 bases between the two germline ends. The V gene's germline CDR1 is SGDLS and CDR2 YYNGEE. CDR3: CASTLGAATNEKLFF. The CDR3 bases are TGTGCCAGCACCCTAGGTGCGGCAACTAATGAAAAACTGTTTTTT.

The chain joins TRBV7-6 to TRBJ2-7; 7 bases fit TRBD1. V shed 4 bases, J shed 2 bases, and the junction held 11 bases outside the gene matches. CDR1 and CDR2 from the germline V gene are SGHVS and FNYEAQ. The CDR3 contains 16 residues. The CDR3 DNA follows: TGTGCCAGCAGCTCTAGTAGGGACAGCGCGACCTACGAGCAGTACTTC. Translation: CASSSSRDSATYEQYF.

The CDR3 loop is CATSDSYRDRTEKLFF. Written as DNA, the CDR3 is TGTGCCACCAGTGATTCGTACCGGGACAGGACTGAAAAACTGTTTTTT. The chain carries TRBV24-1 and TRBJ1-4; the match to TRBD1 covers 8 bases. Germline lookup yields CDR1 KGHDR and CDR2 SFDVKD. This CDR3 comprises 16 residues. Unmatched junction bases numbered 8, after V lost 2 bases and J lost 7 bases.

This clone was seen more than once but under ten times. For the CDR3, the DNA is TGTGCCAGCAGCTTATCGGTTATAGACGGAGGTAGCAATCAGCCCCAGCATTTT. Amino acid sequence: CASSLSVIDGGSNQPQHF. The rearrangement uses TRBV7-8 and TRBJ1-5; D not resolved. There are 18 residues in the CDR3. Germline values: CDR1 SGHVS, CDR2 FQNEAQ. The germline V and J ends were trimmed by 2 bases and 0 bases, with 17 bases remaining between them. Full variable domain (missing parts from reference TRBV7-8 and TRBJ1-5): GAGVSQSPRYKVAKRGQDVALRCDPISGHVSLFWYQQALGQGPEFLTYFQNEAQLDKSGLPSDRFFAERPEGSVSTLKIQRTQQEDSAVYLCASSLSVIDGGSNQPQHFGDGTRLSIL.

V and J are TRBV4-1 and TRBJ2-5; a weak D match, TRBD2 (6 bases). V was cut by 3 bases and J by 1 base, with 9 bases left in between. Germline lookup yields CDR1 MGHRA and CDR2 YSYEKL. CDR3 size: 14 residues. The CDR3: CASSQEGTQETQYF. The CDR3 region has the DNA TGCGCCAGCAGCCAGGAGGGGACCCAAGAGACCCAGTACTTC.

The rearrangement joins TRBV7-8 to TRBJ2-7, with 11 bases fitting TRBD2. V was clipped by 1 base and J by 6 bases; unmatched bases: 14. The CDR3 extends over 18 amino acids. From germline, CDR1 is SGHVS and CDR2 FQNEAQ. This CDR3 reads CASSLVPSGGTLGSEQYF. The CDR3 coding sequence is TGTGCCAGCAGCTTAGTGCCTAGCGGGGGGACTCTGGGGAGCGAGCAGTACTTC. The variable domain in full, completed from reference TRBV7-8 and TRBJ2-7, reads GAGVSQSPRYKVAKRGQDVALRCDPISGHVSLFWYQQALGQGPEFLTYFQNEAQLDKSGLPSDRFFAERPEGSVSTLKIQRTQQEDSAVYLCASSLVPSGGTLGSEQYFGPGTRLTVT.

This sequence joins TRBV5-6 and TRBJ2-6, with 8 bases that match TRBD1. J gave up 0 bases and V 4 bases, and 12 bases lay outside the gene matches. Germline V gene lookup returns CDR1 SGHDT and CDR2 YYEEEE. This CDR3 region has 19 residues. The CDR3 sequence is CASSQIGAGGYSGANVLTF. Here the CDR3 DNA reads TGTGCCAGCAGCCAAATCGGGGCAGGGGGCTACTCTGGGGCCAACGTCCTGACTTTC.

The chain combines TRBV27 with TRBJ1-1; 7 bases align to TRBD1. This CDR3 contains 16 residues. Germline V gene sequence: CDR1 MNHEY, CDR2 SMNVEV (reference sequence). Trimming at V came to 5 bases and at J to 0 bases, leaving 9 bases not matched to a gene. For the CDR3, the DNA is TGTGCCAGCAGTACCCTGACAGGGAGGATGAACACTGAAGCTTTCTTT. The encoded protein is CASSTLTGRMNTEAFF.

Comments on this clone: The same CDR3 is also encoded by other DNA sequences in this sample. The CDR3 reads CASSLVSSNTEAFF. The CDR3 coding sequence is TGTGCCAGCAGCTTAGTTAGTTCAAACACTGAAGCTTTCTTT. V and J are TRBV7-9 and TRBJ1-1, with D uncertain. Germline V gene lookup returns CDR1 SEHNR and CDR2 FQNEAQ (reference sequence). Trimming took 1 base from V and 2 from J, leaving 8 bases between them. The CDR3 is made up of 14 amino acids.

This chain uses TRBV7-9 with TRBJ2-7; D possibly corresponds to TRBD1 (6 bases). Germline V CDR1 and CDR2: SEHNR, FQNEAQ (reference sequence). The CDR3 is made up of 15 amino acids. Deletions cut 8 bases from V and 3 bases from J, with 20 bases between. This CDR3 reads CASLTPYRVCYEQYF. Here the CDR3 DNA reads TGTGCCAGCCTGACTCCATACAGGGTTTGCTACGAGCAGTACTTC.

The chain recombines TRBV15 with TRBJ2-3; 10 bases are a match to TRBD2. The CDR3 consists of 16 residues. V lost 4 bases, J lost 0 bases, and 4 bases stayed unmatched. Looked up from germline, CDR1 is LNHNV and CDR2 is YYDKDF (reference sequence). The CDR3 here is CATSNRLAGSTDTQYF. The CDR3 DNA is TGTGCCACCAGCAACAGACTAGCGGGTAGCACAGATACGCAGTATTTT.

The V gene is TRBV7-6, the J gene TRBJ1-5; the D is unclear. The CDR3 consists of 17 residues. V lost 4 bases and J lost 5, with 21 bases in between. Germline V gives CDR1 SGHVS, CDR2 FNYEAQ. The CDR3 DNA sequence: TGTGCCAGCAGCTCCGGACTCACGGCAGTAGATTATCAGCCCCAGCATTTT. This sequence encodes CASSSGLTAVDYQPQHF.

This clone was detected once. The chain employs TRBV7-4 and TRBJ1-2; a possible D gene is TRBD1 (5 bases). In germline, CDR1 is SGHVT, CDR2 SQSDAQ. CDR3 length equals 13 residues. V shed 1 base and J shed 7 bases, with 10 bases lying between them. CDR3 in DNA: TGTGCCAGCAGCTTAGGAGCGGGGGGTGGCTACACCTTC. Amino acids: CASSLGAGGGYTF. The whole variable domain, remainder taken from reference TRBV7-4 and TRBJ1-2, is GAGVSQSPRYKVAKRGRDVALRCDSISGHVTLYWYRQTLGQGSEVLTYSQSDAQRDKSGRPSGRFSAERPERSVSTLKIQRTEQGDSAVYLCASSLGAGGGYTFGSGTRLTVV.

This clone was recorded only once. The chain recombines TRBV7-9 with TRBJ2-5; 8 bases line up with TRBD2. The CDR3 covers 14 residues. The germline V gene has CDR1 SEHNR and CDR2 FQNEAQ (reference sequence). The V and J ends lost 5 bases and 11 bases, in that order; junction bases with no gene match: 13. CDR3 amino acids: CASSLGGTRVSQYF. The CDR3 DNA reads as TGTGCCAGCAGCCTCGGCGGGACTAGAGTTTCTCAGTACTTC.

The chain couples TRBV30 to TRBJ2-6; D remains unclear. Looked up from germline, CDR1 is GTSNPN and CDR2 is SVGIG (reference sequence). V lost 5 bases, J lost 4 bases, and 12 bases lay in between. There are 14 residues in the CDR3. CDR3 sequence reads: CAWEWSPGANVLTF. CDR3 bases: TGTGCCTGGGAGTGGAGCCCGGGGGCCAACGTCCTGACTTTC.

V gene TRBV6-1 combines with J gene TRBJ2-6; no reliable D call. Germline-derived CDR1 and CDR2 are MNHNS and SASEGT. CDR3 size: 16 residues. Trimming stripped 2 bases from V and 1 base from J, with 9 bases between. CDR3 in DNA: TGTGCCAGCAGTGAACAGTCCCAGTCTGGGGCCAACGTCCTGACTTTC. This codes for CASSEQSQSGANVLTF.

The chain combines TRBV5-6 with TRBJ2-3; maybe TRBD2 (5 bases). V was pared by 4 bases and J by 0 bases, with 15 bases between. The CDR3 has 16 amino acids. In germline, CDR1 is SGHDT, CDR2 YYEEEE. CDR3 sequence: CASSRRGSMSTDTQYF. CDR3 nucleotide sequence: TGTGCCAGCAGCCGCCGGGGAAGCATGAGCACAGATACGCAGTATTTT.

Concerning this clone: An end of the junction differs from the germline gene, which may be a read error. The chain joins TRBV4-1 to TRBJ1-6; D unclear. Germline CDR1 MGHRA, CDR2 YSYEKL. The CDR3 totals 14 residues. CDR3 sequence: CASSQGLSNSPLHF. The CDR3, as DNA: TGCGCCAGCAGCCAAGGACTTTCTAATTCGCCCCTCCACTTT.